A single sample is the source of the 9 T cell receptor beta chains below, sequenced in a study of CD8+ T cells in alopecia areata. Reverse transcribed after extraction, RNA yielded cDNA as the sequencing template. Sequenced by immunoSEQ multiplex PCR; TCRdb stores in-frame clones only, minus some. Counted here are 95,000 to 120,000 clones, over 55% occurring once; the ten biggest clones make up over 20%. The sample consisted of NKG2D-low CD8+ T cells sorted from blood. The receptors come from a human donor with alopecia areata.

Concerning this clone itself: This same CDR3 is encoded by further DNA sequences in the sample. V and J are TRBV27 and TRBJ2-2; the D is unclear. The CDR3 is 13 amino acids. Germline CDR1 reads MNHEY; CDR2 reads SMNVEV (reference sequence). The V end was cut by 1 base, the J end by 4 bases, with 4 bases between. The CDR3 reads CASSLWGTGELFF. The CDR3 coding sequence is TGTGCCAGCAGTTTATGGGGCACCGGGGAGCTGTTTTTT.

This clone has more than one count but fewer than ten. This chain connects TRBV2 to TRBJ2-3; TRBD1 matches at 8 bases. CDR1 is SNHLY, CDR2 FYNNEI, per germline. There are 14 residues in the CDR3. The CDR3 region has the DNA TGTGTTACCAGCCCGGGACAGGGCACAGATACGCAGTATTTT. Translated: CVTSPGQGTDTQYF.

The chain joins TRBV27 to TRBJ1-1; D gene unclear. Trimming shortened V by 0 bases and J by 2 bases, and 10 bases separated the two germline ends. Germline CDR1 and CDR2: MNHEY and SMNVEV (reference sequence). The CDR3 runs 15 residues. The CDR3 reads CASSLSKRSNTEAFF. The CDR3 nucleotides are TGTGCCAGCAGTTTATCGAAGAGAAGCAACACTGAAGCTTTCTTT.

J is TRBJ2-2 and V is TRBV29-1, with D possibly being TRBD1 (5 bases). Trimming left V 6 bases short and J 4 bases short, with 9 bases between. CDR1 and CDR2 (germline): SQVTM, ANQGSEA. The CDR3 runs to 12 residues. CDR3 DNA sequence: TGCAGCGTCGTAGACAGCACCGGGGAGCTGTTTTTT. Translation gives CSVVDSTGELFF.

This clone was seen a handful of times. The chain carries TRBV9 and TRBJ2-6; D is possibly TRBD2 (6 bases). Germline assignment: CDR1 SGDLS and CDR2 YYNGEE. Trimming left V 2 bases short and J 5 bases short, with 8 bases between. The CDR3 extends over 14 amino acids. For the CDR3, the DNA is TGTGCCAGCAGCGTGGGAGGAAGGGCCAACGTCCTGACTTTC. Protein product: CASSVGGRANVLTF.

The genes are TRBV15 and TRBJ2-1; 7 nucleotides agree with TRBD2. The V gene's germline CDR1 is LNHNV and CDR2 YYDKDF (reference sequence). The CDR3 extends over 16 amino acids. V lost 0 bases to trimming and J lost 2 bases; unmatched junction nucleotides: 4. The CDR3 is CATSRDEGGPYNEQFF. The CDR3 DNA reads TGTGCCACCAGCAGAGACGAGGGAGGGCCCTACAATGAGCAGTTCTTC.

This clone was detected only a few times. This chain links TRBV29-1 with TRBJ2-7, with a tentative D call TRBD2 (6 bases). The CDR3 runs 14 residues. Germline V gene sequence: CDR1 SQVTM, CDR2 ANQGSEA. V was cut by 0 bases and J by 7 bases, with 16 bases left in between. CDR3 residues: CSVEDLSGAGEQYF. CDR3 nucleotide sequence: TGCAGCGTTGAAGATCTTTCGGGAGCGGGTGAGCAGTACTTC.

J is TRBJ1-2 and V is TRBV7-9; D gene unclear. V lost 1 base and J 6 bases, leaving 12 bases between the germline ends. Germline assignment: CDR1 SEHNR and CDR2 FQNEAQ (reference sequence). CDR3 size: 14 residues. The CDR3 DNA is TGTGCCAGCAGCTTAGGATACCCTGGGGATGGCTACACCTTC. Encoded protein: CASSLGYPGDGYTF.

The J gene is TRBJ2-4, the V gene TRBV27, with D maybe TRBD1 (6 bases). With 6 bases removed from V and 0 bases from J, the gap between germline ends came to 15 bases. The CDR3 has 16 amino acids. CDR1 is MNHEY, CDR2 SMNVEV, per germline (reference sequence). The CDR3 bases are TGTGCCAGCAGGCCGATCCAGGGGCTAGCCAAAAACATTCAGTACTTC. Translation: CASRPIQGLAKNIQYF.